These T cell receptor beta chains were read from a single sample in a study of blood T cell repertoires in COVID-19. Only in-frame clones appear in the TCRdb table, and some are missing; sequencing was by immunoSEQ multiplex PCR. Of more than 200,000 clones in the sample, roughly 88% were seen once. The sample comprised PBMCs or T cells enriched from blood (not recorded which). These receptors all stem from a woman aged 25 to 39 who had been exposed to COVID-19. CDR3s include the opening cysteine and the closing phenylalanine or tryptophan. D genes are given only for firm matches. Clone size is shown for a subset of rows, as once, few, many or a class of expanded clone.

TRBV28	once	-	TRBJ1-5	CASMKWPAVPGTTQPQHF	TGTGCCAGCATGAAATGGCCCGCGGTTCCCGGGACAACTCAGCCCCAGCATTTT
TRBV25-1	-	-	TRBJ2-2	CASSEYSYTGELFF	TGTGCCAGCAGTGAATACAGTTACACCGGGGAGCTGTTTTTT
TRBV7-9	-	-	TRBJ2-7	CASSPGYEQYF	TGTGCCAGCAGCCCCGGCTACGAGCAGTACTTC
TRBV2	once	-	TRBJ1-5	CASSDREDQPQHF	TGTGCCAGCAGTGACAGGGAGGATCAGCCCCAGCATTTT
TRBV6-5	-	TRBD1	TRBJ2-4	CATRDSALQNIQYF	TGTGCCACCAGGGACAGCGCCCTTCAAAACATTCAGTACTTC
TRBV18	once	-	TRBJ1-5	CASSPGGGHRQPQHF	TGTGCCAGCTCGCCTGGGGGGGGGCATCGACAGCCCCAGCATTTT
TRBV2	-	TRBD2	TRBJ2-7	CASSVGLAQTEQYF	TGTGCCAGCAGTGTGGGACTAGCGCAAACCGAGCAGTACTTC
TRBV5-1	-	TRBD1	TRBJ2-3	CASSLEGARGDTQYF	TGCGCCAGCAGCTTGGAGGGGGCGCGTGGAGATACGCAGTATTTT
TRBV10-3	once	TRBD1	TRBJ2-1	CAISEGQGAGNEQFF	TGTGCCATCAGTGAGGGACAGGGGGCTGGTAATGAGCAGTTCTTC
TRBV2	-	-	TRBJ1-5	CASSEGAYNQPQHF	TGTGCCAGCAGTGAGGGGGCCTACAATCAGCCCCAGCATTTT
TRBV5-1	-	-	TRBJ2-1	CASSFEGVGQFF	TGCGCCAGCAGCTTCGAGGGAGTTGGGCAGTTCTTC
TRBV7-9	-	TRBD1	TRBJ1-6	CAIDQGASNSPLHF	TGTGCCATCGACCAGGGGGCGTCGAATTCACCCCTCCACTTT
TRBV5-4	-	TRBD2	TRBJ2-7	CASRVGASGSDEQYF	TGTGCCAGCAGGGTTGGGGCTAGCGGGAGTGACGAGCAGTACTTC
TRBV11-3	few	-	TRBJ2-2	CASSARGETGELFF	TGTGCCAGCAGCGCCCGTGGAGAAACCGGGGAGCTGTTTTTT
TRBV7-6	-	-	TRBJ2-7	CASSLGRGFPYEQYF	TGTGCCAGCAGCTTAGGCAGGGGATTTCCCTACGAGCAGTACTTC
TRBV19	-	-	TRBJ2-6	CASSIQGTSGANVLTF	TGTGCCAGTAGTATCCAGGGCACCTCTGGGGCCAACGTCCTGACTTTC
TRBV5-1	-	TRBD1	TRBJ1-2	CASSSSLPGQGVGYTF	TGCGCCAGCAGCTCATCCTTACCGGGACAGGGGGTAGGCTACACCTTC
TRBV7-9	once	-	TRBJ1-2	CASSYPTDYGYTF	TGTGCCAGCAGCTACCCGACAGACTATGGCTACACCTTC
TRBV18	-	-	TRBJ1-5	CASSETGTNQPQHF	TGTGCCAGCTCTGAGACAGGAACAAATCAGCCCCAGCATTTT
TRBV7-9	-	-	TRBJ2-3	CASSLDVGRKVRTDTQYF	TGTGCCAGCAGCTTAGATGTTGGCAGGAAAGTAAGGACAGATACGCAGTATTTT
TRBV7-3	-	TRBD1	TRBJ2-3	CASSLNLVQGAGDTQYF	TGTGCCAGCAGCTTAAACCTCGTCCAGGGGGCGGGAGATACGCAGTATTTT
TRBV19	-	-	TRBJ1-5	CASSIPRGTENQPQHF	TGTGCCAGTAGTATACCCAGAGGCACCGAAAATCAGCCCCAGCATTTT
TRBV7-9	-	-	TRBJ2-2	CASSPALAYTGELFF	TGTGCCAGCAGCCCCGCTCTAGCGTACACCGGGGAGCTGTTTTTT
TRBV19	few	TRBD1	TRBJ1-4	CASSQTGSKNEKLFF	TGTGCCAGTAGTCAGACAGGGTCGAAGAATGAAAAACTGTTTTTT
TRBV6-5	-	-	TRBJ1-1	CASSYRGGDAFF	TGTGCCAGCAGTTACAGAGGGGGTGACGCTTTCTTT
TRBV6-4	-	TRBD1	TRBJ1-2	CASSEYGQGRGYTF	TGTGCCAGCAGTGAATACGGACAGGGACGCGGCTACACCTTC
TRBV24-1	-	TRBD1	TRBJ2-3	CATSKGALTDTQYF	TGTGCCACCAGCAAGGGGGCCCTCACAGATACGCAGTATTTT
TRBV30	-	-	TRBJ2-5	CAWKIQETQYF	TGTGCCTGGAAAATACAAGAGACCCAGTACTTC
TRBV5-1	-	-	TRBJ1-4	CASRLDSQSEKLFF	TGCGCCAGCAGGCTGGACAGCCAGAGCGAAAAACTGTTTTTT
TRBV2	-	TRBD2	TRBJ2-7	CASSHRLAGRSYEQYF	TGTGCCAGCAGCCATCGTCTAGCGGGGCGCTCCTACGAGCAGTACTTC
TRBV19	few	-	TRBJ1-2	CASSILTGHGYTF	TGTGCCAGTAGTATTCTTACTGGGCATGGCTACACCTTC
TRBV28	-	-	TRBJ2-5	CASSSLRGFQETQYF	TGTGCCAGCAGTTCCCTCCGGGGGTTTCAAGAGACCCAGTACTTC
TRBV18	-	TRBD1	TRBJ2-7	CASSPRQGEDEQYF	TGTGCCAGCTCACCCCGACAGGGTGAGGACGAGCAGTACTTC
TRBV28	-	-	TRBJ1-3	CASSFYRNTIYF	TGTGCCAGCAGTTTTTATCGAAACACCATATATTTT
TRBV5-1	-	TRBD2	TRBJ2-1	CASRPGLAGGGASYNEQFF	TGCGCCAGCCGGCCGGGACTAGCGGGAGGAGGTGCCTCGTACAATGAGCAGTTCTTC
TRBV19	-	-	TRBJ1-2	CASSIGNGYYGYTF	TGTGCCAGTAGTATTGGTAACGGTTACTATGGCTACACCTTC
TRBV28	-	TRBD1	TRBJ1-5	CASSLGTGGVISNQPQHF	TGTGCCAGCAGTTTAGGGACAGGGGGCGTGATTAGCAATCAGCCCCAGCATTTT
TRBV11-1	-	TRBD1	TRBJ1-4	CASSSSGQGSEKLFF	TGTGCCAGCAGCTCCTCGGGACAGGGTAGTGAAAAACTGTTTTTT
TRBV10-3	-	TRBD1	TRBJ2-1	CAISPTGISYNEQFF	TGTGCCATCAGTCCGACAGGGATCTCCTACAATGAGCAGTTCTTC
TRBV9	-	-	TRBJ1-1	CASSVGFTGYRNTEAFF	TGTGCCAGCAGCGTGGGGTTTACAGGATATAGGAACACTGAAGCTTTCTTT
TRBV7-7	-	TRBD2	TRBJ2-1	CASSLVLAGGPGRYNEQFF	TGTGCTAGCAGCTTAGTTTTAGCGGGAGGTCCGGGTAGATACAATGAGCAGTTCTTC
TRBV5-4	-	-	TRBJ1-1	CAGKTGMNTEAFF	TGTGCCGGCAAAACAGGGATGAACACTGAAGCTTTCTTT
TRBV16	-	-	TRBJ1-4	CASSQPGENPNEKLFF	TGTGCCAGCAGCCAACCCGGGGAGAATCCTAATGAAAAACTGTTTTTT
TRBV9	once	-	TRBJ2-4	CASSVGLKNIQYF	TGTGCCAGCAGCGTAGGACTCAAAAACATTCAGTACTTC
TRBV28	-	TRBD1	TRBJ1-2	CASSLSGQGHRDYGYTF	TGTGCCAGCAGTTTGTCGGGACAGGGGCACCGCGACTATGGCTACACCTTC
TRBV6-6	-	-	TRBJ1-1	CASRLKTGIRNTEAFF	TGTGCCAGCAGGCTAAAAACAGGGATCCGAAACACTGAAGCTTTCTTT
TRBV24-1	few	TRBD1	TRBJ1-5	CATSGRDRGFNQPQHF	TGTGCCACCAGTGGTCGGGACAGGGGGTTCAATCAGCCCCAGCATTTT
TRBV11-1	-	TRBD1	TRBJ1-1	CASSLGQGGNTEAFF	TGTGCCAGCAGCTTGGGACAGGGGGGGAACACTGAAGCTTTCTTT
TRBV7-9	-	TRBD2	TRBJ2-1	CASSLKVRLAGKYNEQFF	TGTGCCAGCAGCTTAAAAGTCCGACTAGCGGGAAAATACAATGAGCAGTTCTTC
TRBV9	-	-	TRBJ2-1	CASSVGTPTYNEQFF	TGTGCCAGCAGCGTAGGGACACCCACCTACAATGAGCAGTTCTTC
TRBV7-3	-	-	TRBJ2-2	CASTTGSGELFF	TGTGCCAGCACCACAGGGTCCGGGGAGCTGTTTTTT
TRBV11-2	-	TRBD1	TRBJ1-2	CASSLELQGARGYTF	TGTGCCAGCAGCTTAGAATTACAGGGGGCGCGGGGCTACACCTTC
TRBV9	-	TRBD2	TRBJ2-1	CASSPPPGTSGTELHYNEQFF	TGTGCCAGCAGCCCCCCCCCGGGGACTAGCGGGACCGAACTCCACTACAATGAGCAGTTCTTC
TRBV6-5	-	TRBD1	TRBJ2-7	CASSYSGQASYEQYF	TGTGCCAGCAGTTATTCCGGACAGGCCTCCTACGAGCAGTACTTC
TRBV11-2	-	TRBD2	TRBJ2-1	CASRTTSGVSYNEQFF	TGTGCCAGCAGAACCACTAGCGGAGTGTCCTACAATGAGCAGTTCTTC
TRBV5-1	-	-	TRBJ1-4	CASSFQNPNEKLFF	TGCGCCAGCAGCTTCCAGAATCCGAATGAAAAACTGTTTTTT
TRBV5-5	-	TRBD1	TRBJ1-2	CASSLAFRGQGNYGYTF	TGTGCCAGCAGCTTGGCCTTCCGGGGACAGGGGAACTATGGCTACACCTTC
TRBV27	once	TRBD2	TRBJ2-5	CASSHHLKGRAGGPRETQYF	TGTGCCAGCAGCCACCACCTCAAAGGGCGAGCGGGAGGGCCCCGGGAGACCCAGTACTTC